The 29 T cell receptor beta chains given below trace back to one sample, sequenced in a study of blood T cell repertoires in COVID-19. TCRdb's table, derived via immunoSEQ multiplex PCR, lists solely in-frame clones and lacks some. The sample has around 430,000 clones; approximately 90% are singletons. Sequencing was carried out using peripheral blood. Source of these receptors: a woman aged 45-59 years with COVID-19, enrolled during active disease.

The chain couples TRBV6-6 to TRBJ2-1; D is unresolved. The germline V gene encodes CDR1 MNHNY and CDR2 SVGAGI (reference sequence). This CDR3 is built from 12 residues. V lost 2 bases, J lost 9 bases, and 8 bases lay in between. The CDR3 sequence is CASSYGQGEQFF. The CDR3 nucleotides are TGTGCCAGCAGTTACGGGCAAGGTGAGCAGTTCTTC.

As regards this clone: Additional DNA sequences in this sample encode the identical CDR3. This rearrangement joins TRBV5-1 to TRBJ1-1; TRBD1 agrees at 7 bases. This CDR3 has 14 residues. The V gene end was trimmed by 4 bases and the J gene end by 4 bases; junction bases not matched to a gene: 7. The germline gives CDR1 SGHRS, CDR2 YFSETQ. CDR3 sequence (DNA): TGCGCCAGCAGCCTTCAAGGGGGCCGCACTGAAGCTTTCTTT. Protein product: CASSLQGGRTEAFF.

The J gene is TRBJ1-1, the V gene TRBV5-1; 8 positions agree with TRBD1. Germline trimming cut 4 bases from V and 6 bases from J; bases unmatched to any gene: 8. Germline V gene data show CDR1 as SGHRS and CDR2 as YFSETQ. This CDR3 region has 14 residues. CDR3 loop: CASSLDRVSSEAFF. DNA of the CDR3: TGCGCCAGCAGCCTGGACAGGGTTTCATCTGAAGCTTTCTTT.

V is TRBV4-1 and J is TRBJ2-7, with 9 positions matching TRBD1. Germline CDR1 MGHRA, CDR2 YSYEKL. This CDR3 is built from 16 residues. Trimming took 5 bases from V and 5 from J; bases not matched to a gene: 13. CDR3: CASSTAPGGTGHEQYF. DNA of the CDR3: TGCGCCAGCAGCACGGCGCCAGGCGGGACAGGGCACGAGCAGTACTTC.

The chain has TRBV7-2 and TRBJ1-2; D may be TRBD1 (6 bases). Trimming stripped 5 bases from V and 0 bases from J, with 13 bases between. The V gene's germline CDR1 is SGHTA and CDR2 FQGNSA. CDR3 length: 15 amino acids. The CDR3 coding sequence is TGTGCCAGCAGCAGACGGACAGTTCCTAACTATGGCTACACCTTC. This gives the protein CASSRRTVPNYGYTF.

The chain links TRBV4-2 to TRBJ2-3; a weak D match, TRBD1 (6 bases). Germline-derived CDR1 and CDR2 are LGHNA and YNFKEQ. CDR3 length: 16 amino acids. The V gene lost 0 bases and the J gene lost 5 bases, with 15 bases spanning the gap. CDR3 in DNA: TGTGCCAGCAGCCAAGATCAGGCAGGGGTGGGAGATACGCAGTATTTT. Translating it yields CASSQDQAGVGDTQYF.

This chain connects TRBV19 to TRBJ1-5; tentatively, D is TRBD1 (6 bases). CDR1 is LNHDA and CDR2 is SQIVND in the germline V gene (reference sequence). This CDR3 comprises 13 residues. The germline V and J ends were trimmed by 8 bases and 4 bases, with 12 bases remaining between them. The CDR3 sequence: CASRGGQNQPQHF. The CDR3 nucleotides read TGTGCCAGTCGAGGTGGACAGAATCAGCCCCAGCATTTT.

The chain is built from TRBV7-2 and TRBJ1-5, with D hard to call. The CDR3 is made up of 12 amino acids. The V gene lost 3 bases and the J gene lost 7 bases, with 7 bases spanning the gap. Germline V lookup: CDR1 SGHTA, CDR2 FQGNSA. CDR3 DNA sequence: TGTGCCAGCAGCTTTAGCGAACAGCCCCAGCATTTT. Protein: CASSFSEQPQHF.

CDR3 sequence reads: CASSPGGALEQYF. In DNA form, the CDR3 reads TGCGCCAGCAGCCCCGGGGGGGCCCTCGAGCAGTACTTC. The genes are TRBV5-1 and TRBJ2-7; TRBD2 matches 8 bases. V shed 4 bases and J 6 bases; nucleotides not matched to a gene: 6. The CDR3 covers 13 residues. From germline, CDR1 is SGHRS and CDR2 YFSETQ.

In its sample, this clone was seen many times. V and J are TRBV28 and TRBJ1-3; D gene ambiguous. Germline V lookup: CDR1 MDHEN, CDR2 SYDVKM. The germline V and J ends were trimmed by 2 bases and 0 bases, with 11 bases remaining between them. There are 16 residues in the CDR3. CDR3 in amino acids: CASSLELMYSGNTIYF. DNA of the CDR3: TGTGCCAGCAGTTTAGAACTAATGTACTCTGGAAACACCATATATTTT. The whole variable domain, filled in from reference TRBV28 and TRBJ1-3, reads DVKVTQSSRYLVKRTGEKVFLECVQDMDHENMFWYRQDPGLGLRLIYFSYDVKMKEKGDIPEGYSVSREKKERFSLILESASTNQTSMYLCASSLELMYSGNTIYFGEGSWLTVV.

This chain uses TRBV6-1 with TRBJ1-1; 7 positions agree with TRBD1. Germline-derived CDR1 and CDR2 are MNHNS and SASEGT. This CDR3 is 13 amino acids long. V dropped 1 base and J dropped 7; count of bases not matched to a gene: 3. The CDR3 is CASSEEGAFEAFF. DNA for the CDR3: TGTGCCAGCAGTGAAGAGGGGGCCTTTGAAGCTTTCTTT.

The chain has TRBV10-1 and TRBJ1-1, with D possibly matching TRBD1 (6 bases). Per germline, CDR1 WNHNN and CDR2 SYGVQD (reference sequence). V dropped 2 bases and J dropped 5 bases, with 12 bases sitting between them. The CDR3 extends over 14 amino acids. The CDR3 is CASSETGRGTEAFF. CDR3 bases: TGCGCCAGCAGTGAGACAGGGAGAGGGACTGAAGCTTTCTTT.

This chain connects TRBV9 to TRBJ2-3; D perhaps matches TRBD2 (6 bases). The CDR3 totals 16 residues. Germline lookup yields CDR1 SGDLS and CDR2 YYNGEE. Trimming took off 0 bases at V and 6 bases at J, with 17 bases between the two ends. CDR3 loop: CASSVGVGDSGDTQYF. In DNA form, the CDR3 reads TGTGCCAGCAGCGTAGGGGTGGGGGACTCCGGGGATACGCAGTATTTT.

The gene calls are TRBV19 and TRBJ2-1; D is uncertain. V was clipped by 6 bases and J by 8 bases, with 11 bases between them. The germline gives CDR1 LNHDA, CDR2 SQIVND (reference sequence). The CDR3 runs to 12 residues. CDR3 DNA: TGTGCCAGTAGGCATGGCTTTGATGAGCAGTTCTTC. It codes for CASRHGFDEQFF.

The gene calls are TRBV7-9 and TRBJ1-4, with 11 positions matching TRBD1. There are 15 residues in the CDR3. Germline values: CDR1 SEHNR, CDR2 FQNEAQ (reference sequence). V lost 1 base, J lost 7 bases, and 2 bases stayed unmatched. This chain's CDR3 is CASSLGGQGVEKLFF. CDR3 DNA sequence: TGTGCCAGCAGCTTAGGGGGACAGGGGGTTGAAAAACTGTTTTTT.

The V call is TRBV5-1, the J call TRBJ2-2; tentative D call: TRBD2 (5 bases). Germline CDR1 reads SGHRS; CDR2 reads YFSETQ. Trimming took off 4 bases at V and 3 bases at J, with 10 bases between the two ends. The CDR3 has 14 amino acids. CDR3 residues: CASSPGLDTGELFF. The CDR3 nucleotides are TGCGCCAGCAGCCCCGGACTGGACACCGGGGAGCTGTTTTTT. The full variable domain, rest sourced from reference TRBV5-1 and TRBJ2-2, is KAGVTQTPRYLIKTRGQQVTLSCSPISGHRSVSWYQQTPGQGLQFLFEYFSETQRNKGNFPGRFSGRQFSNSRSEMNVSTLELGDSALYLCASSPGLDTGELFFGEGSRLTVL.

This chain connects TRBV11-2 to TRBJ2-1; weak D call: TRBD2 (6 bases). The CDR3 extends over 11 amino acids. With 4 bases removed from V and 8 bases from J, the gap between germline ends came to 6 bases. Per germline, CDR1 SGHAT and CDR2 FQNNGV. This chain's CDR3 is CASSSGDEQFF. CDR3 in DNA: TGTGCCAGCAGCTCGGGGGATGAGCAGTTCTTC.

This clone was counted a single time. This sequence joins TRBV6-5 and TRBJ1-3; tentatively, D is TRBD1 (6 bases). Germline-derived CDR1 and CDR2 are MNHEY and SVGAGI. The V and J ends lost 6 bases and 4 bases respectively, with 10 bases between them. The CDR3 is 13 residues long. CDR3 DNA sequence: TGTGCCAGCAGGGACAGAGCGGGAAACACCATATATTTT. Protein product: CASRDRAGNTIYF.

The chain uses TRBV6-5 and TRBJ2-1, with TRBD1 matching over 7 bases. The CDR3 sequence is 15 residues long. V lost 6 bases to trimming and J lost 3 bases; unmatched junction nucleotides: 8. The germline gives CDR1 MNHEY, CDR2 SVGAGI. The CDR3 region is CASSSRDRNYNEQFF. DNA for the CDR3: TGTGCCAGCAGCTCCCGGGACAGAAACTACAATGAGCAGTTCTTC.

The chain has TRBV24-1 and TRBJ1-4; no clear D gene. From germline, CDR1 is KGHDR and CDR2 SFDVKD. The CDR3 is made up of 17 amino acids. V lost 2 bases, J lost 0 bases, and 12 bases lay in between. The CDR3 bases are TGTGCCACCAGTGATTCAGGACGGGATCCAACTAATGAAAAACTGTTTTTT. As protein: CATSDSGRDPTNEKLFF.

This rearrangement joins TRBV29-1 to TRBJ1-1; maybe TRBD1 (6 bases). The CDR3 is made up of 12 amino acids. V gave up 7 bases and J gave up 1 base, with 10 bases separating them. CDR1 and CDR2 (germline): SQVTM, ANQGSEA. In DNA, the CDR3 is TGCAGCGCCGTACAGGGGAACACTGAAGCTTTCTTT. The encoded protein is CSAVQGNTEAFF.

This clone came up a few times. The chain recombines TRBV3-1 (or the pseudogene TRBV3-2) with TRBJ2-4; tentative D call: TRBD2 (6 bases). This CDR3 is 16 amino acids long. The germline CDR1 and CDR2 sequences are LGHDT and YNNKEL (reference sequence). The germline V and J ends were trimmed by 4 bases and 3 bases, with 16 bases remaining between them. The CDR3 region is CASSPGTPICKNIQYF. CDR3 in DNA: TGTGCCAGCAGCCCCGGGACTCCCATTTGCAAAAACATTCAGTACTTC.

This sequence joins TRBV5-1 and TRBJ1-1, with no clear D. Between the trimmed V and J ends, which lost 5 bases and 0 bases, there was a span of 5 bases. Germline CDR1 is SGHRS and CDR2 is YFSETQ. The CDR3 covers 12 residues. For the CDR3, the DNA is TGCGCCAGCAGTGAGTTGAACACTGAAGCTTTCTTT. The encoded protein is CASSELNTEAFF.

This clone was observed a few times. The V gene is TRBV7-9, the J gene TRBJ1-1, with 7 bases fitting TRBD1. The ends lost 6 bases at V and 3 bases at J; junction bases unmatched: 7. This CDR3 spans 14 amino acids. The germline gives CDR1 SEHNR, CDR2 FQNEAQ (reference sequence). Here the CDR3 reads CASRKQGLDTEAFF. CDR3 bases: TGTGCCAGCAGAAAACAGGGGTTAGACACTGAAGCTTTCTTT.

Notes on this clone: Other DNA sequences in this specimen translate into the identical CDR3. This chain joins TRBV5-1 and TRBJ1-2; possible D gene TRBD1, 6 bases. The CDR3 is 13 residues long. The V and J ends lost 2 bases and 3 bases respectively, with 8 bases between them. Germline values: CDR1 SGHRS, CDR2 YFSETQ. The CDR3 bases are TGCGCCAGCAGCTTAGGGGGAGACTATGGCTACACCTTC. This sequence encodes CASSLGGDYGYTF.

The chain employs TRBV6-5 and TRBJ1-6; D possibly corresponds to TRBD1 (5 bases). CDR1 is MNHEY, CDR2 SVGAGI, per germline. V was clipped by 7 bases and J by 8 bases, with 18 bases between them. The CDR3 loop spans 15 amino acids. The CDR3 nucleotides are TGTGCCAGCACCCCCTTCCCGACAGACTATTCACCCCTCCACTTT. It is translated as CASTPFPTDYSPLHF.

Note on this clone: A much larger clone lies one base from this, so it may be a read error. Different DNA sequences within this sample yield the same CDR3. V gene TRBV29-1 combines with J gene TRBJ1-1; 7 positions agree with TRBD1. The CDR3 extends over 12 amino acids. From germline, CDR1 is SQVTM and CDR2 ANQGSEA. The junction had 0 bases not matched to a gene; V was cut back by 4 bases and J by 1 base. The CDR3 bases are TGCAGCGTTGGGACAGGGAACACTGAAGCTTTCTTT. It codes for CSVGTGNTEAFF.

The sample holds one count of this clone. The chain combines TRBV9 with TRBJ1-5, with unresolved D. Trimming removed 2 bases from V and 6 bases from J, with 9 bases in between. This CDR3 is built from 13 residues. Germline V gene data show CDR1 as SGDLS and CDR2 as YYNGEE. CDR3 sequence reads: CASSVSTSQPQHF. In DNA, the CDR3 is TGTGCCAGCAGCGTCTCCACTAGTCAGCCCCAGCATTTT.

The chain joins TRBV24-1 to TRBJ1-5; D is undetermined. CDR1 and CDR2 (germline): KGHDR, SFDVKD. CDR3 length equals 16 residues. Trimming removed 7 bases from V and 2 bases from J, with 17 bases in between. CDR3 loop: CATSGPPSQGNQPQHF. CDR3 nucleotide sequence: TGTGCCACCAGCGGCCCTCCCTCCCAGGGCAATCAGCCCCAGCATTTT.